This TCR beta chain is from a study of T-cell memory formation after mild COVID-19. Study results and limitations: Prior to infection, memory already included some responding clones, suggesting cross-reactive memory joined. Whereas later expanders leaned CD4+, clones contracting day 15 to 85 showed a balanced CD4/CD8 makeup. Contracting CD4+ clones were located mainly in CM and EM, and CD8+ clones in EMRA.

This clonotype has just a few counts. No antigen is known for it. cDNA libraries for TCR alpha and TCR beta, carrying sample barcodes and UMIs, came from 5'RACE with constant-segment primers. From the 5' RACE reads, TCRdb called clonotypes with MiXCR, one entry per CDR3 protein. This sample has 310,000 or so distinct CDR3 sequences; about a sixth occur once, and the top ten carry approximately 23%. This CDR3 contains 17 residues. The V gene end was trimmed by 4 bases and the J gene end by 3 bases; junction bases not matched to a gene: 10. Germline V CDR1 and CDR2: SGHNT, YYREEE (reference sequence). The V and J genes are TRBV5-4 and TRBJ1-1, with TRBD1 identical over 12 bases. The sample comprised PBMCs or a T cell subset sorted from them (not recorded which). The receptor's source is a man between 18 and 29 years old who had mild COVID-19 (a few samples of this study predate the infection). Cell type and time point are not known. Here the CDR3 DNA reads TGTGCCAGCAGCCTGCCGGGACAGGGGGCGAGTGACACTGAAGCTTTCTTT. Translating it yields CASSLPGQGASDTEAFF.